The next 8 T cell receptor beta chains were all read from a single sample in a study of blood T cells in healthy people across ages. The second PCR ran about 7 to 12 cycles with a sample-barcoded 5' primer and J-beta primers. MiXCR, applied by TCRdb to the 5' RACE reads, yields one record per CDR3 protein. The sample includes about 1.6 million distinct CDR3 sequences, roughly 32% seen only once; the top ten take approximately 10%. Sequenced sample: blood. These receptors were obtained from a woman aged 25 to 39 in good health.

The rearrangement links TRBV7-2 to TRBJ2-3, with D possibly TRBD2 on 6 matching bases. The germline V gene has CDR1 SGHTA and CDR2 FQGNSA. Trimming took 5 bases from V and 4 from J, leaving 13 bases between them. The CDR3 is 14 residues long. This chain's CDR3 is CASSGWGVPDTQYF. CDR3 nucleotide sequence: TGTGCCAGCAGCGGGTGGGGGGTTCCAGATACGCAGTATTTT.

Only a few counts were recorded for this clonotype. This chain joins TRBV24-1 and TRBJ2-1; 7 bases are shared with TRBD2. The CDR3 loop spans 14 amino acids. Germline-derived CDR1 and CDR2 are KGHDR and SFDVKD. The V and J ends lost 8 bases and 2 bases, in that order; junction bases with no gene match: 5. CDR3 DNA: TGTGCCACCACGGGGGGTTCTACCTACAATGAGCAGTTCTTC. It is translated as CATTGGSTYNEQFF.

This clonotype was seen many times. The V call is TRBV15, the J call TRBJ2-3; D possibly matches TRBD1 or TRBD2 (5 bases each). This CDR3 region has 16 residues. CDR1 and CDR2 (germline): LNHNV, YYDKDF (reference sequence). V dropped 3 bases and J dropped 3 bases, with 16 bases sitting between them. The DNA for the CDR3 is TGTGCCACCAGCAGCCGGGGACCACCAGGGACAGATACGCAGTATTTT. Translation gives CATSSRGPPGTDTQYF. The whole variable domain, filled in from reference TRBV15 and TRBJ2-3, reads DAMVIQNPRYQVTQFGKPVTLSCSQTLNHNVMYWYQQKSSQAPKLLFHYYDKDFNNEADTPDNFQSRRPNTSFCFLDIRSPGLGDTAMYLCATSSRGPPGTDTQYFGPGTRLTVL.

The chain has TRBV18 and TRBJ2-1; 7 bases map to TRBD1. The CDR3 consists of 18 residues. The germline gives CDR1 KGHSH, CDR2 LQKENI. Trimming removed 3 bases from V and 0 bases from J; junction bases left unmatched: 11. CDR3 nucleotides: TGTGCCAGCTCACCCAGGGGGACCCTTTTCAGCTCCTACAATGAGCAGTTCTTC. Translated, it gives CASSPRGTLFSSYNEQFF. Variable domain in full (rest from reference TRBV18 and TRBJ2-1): NAGVMQNPRHLVRRRGQEARLRCSPMKGHSHVYWYRQLPEEGLKFMVYLQKENIIDESGMPKERFSAEFPKEGPSILRIQQVVRGDSAAYFCASSPRGTLFSSYNEQFFGPGTRLTVL.

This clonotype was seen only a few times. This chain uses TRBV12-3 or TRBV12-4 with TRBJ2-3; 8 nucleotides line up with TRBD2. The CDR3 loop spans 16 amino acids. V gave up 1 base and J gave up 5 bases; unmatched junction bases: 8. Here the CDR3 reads CASSLGPAGVGDTQYF. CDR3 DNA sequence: TGTGCCAGCAGTTTAGGGCCAGCGGGAGTCGGAGATACGCAGTATTTT.

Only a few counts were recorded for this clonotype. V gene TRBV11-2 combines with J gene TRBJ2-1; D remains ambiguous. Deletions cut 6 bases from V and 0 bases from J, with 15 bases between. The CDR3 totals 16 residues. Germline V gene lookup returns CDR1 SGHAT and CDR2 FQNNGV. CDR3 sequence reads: CASSREYGYSYNEQFF. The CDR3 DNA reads TGTGCCAGCAGTCGCGAGTACGGGTACTCCTACAATGAGCAGTTCTTC. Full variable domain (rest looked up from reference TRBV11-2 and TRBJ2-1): EAGVAQSPRYKIIEKRQSVAFWCNPISGHATLYWYQQILGQGPKLLIQFQNNGVVDDSQLPKDRFSAERLKGVDSTLKIQPAKLEDSAVYLCASSREYGYSYNEQFFGPGTRLTVL.

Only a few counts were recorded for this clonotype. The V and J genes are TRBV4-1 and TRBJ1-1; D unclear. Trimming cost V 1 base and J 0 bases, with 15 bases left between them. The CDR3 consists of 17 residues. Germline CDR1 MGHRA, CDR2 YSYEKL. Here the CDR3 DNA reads TGCGCCAGCAGCCAAGGTGTGTGGTGGGCAGTGAACACTGAAGCTTTCTTT. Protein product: CASSQGVWWAVNTEAFF.

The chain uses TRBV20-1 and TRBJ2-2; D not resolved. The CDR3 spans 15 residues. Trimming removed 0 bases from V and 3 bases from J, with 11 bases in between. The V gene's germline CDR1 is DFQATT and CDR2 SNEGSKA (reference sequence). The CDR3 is CSAREGLIDTGELFF. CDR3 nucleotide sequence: TGCAGTGCTAGAGAGGGCCTGATCGACACCGGGGAGCTGTTTTTT.